Each of the 25 T cell receptor beta chains below was sequenced from the same sample in a study of shared clonotypes between healthy human individuals. Repertoires were generated with immunoSEQ multiplex PCR, while TCRdb's copy carries only in-frame clones and drops some. The data show some 470,000 clones, over 65% seen once. Sequencing was performed on PBMCs. These receptors all come from a woman between 40 and 55 years old in good health. Some clones in this sample may be carry-over from other donors' samples.

The chain joins TRBV28 to TRBJ1-2; no definite D call. The CDR3 consists of 19 residues. Looked up from germline, CDR1 is MDHEN and CDR2 is SYDVKM. V was clipped by 7 bases and J by 5 bases, with 32 bases between them. In DNA, the CDR3 is TGTGCCAGCACCTCCCACCGGATAGACCTCCTTGAGTATATATATGGCTACACCTTC. This gives the protein CASTSHRIDLLEYIYGYTF.

The chain joins TRBV10-3 to TRBJ1-3; no firm D call. V was trimmed by 0 bases and J by 4 bases, leaving 4 bases between them. This CDR3 has 13 residues. CDR1 is ENHRY, CDR2 SYGVKD, per germline. CDR3 region: CAISESKGNTIYF. In DNA, the CDR3 is TGTGCCATCAGTGAGTCGAAGGGAAACACCATATATTTT.

The J gene is TRBJ2-5, the V gene TRBV6-6; D is ambiguous. CDR1 is MNHNY, CDR2 SVGAGI, per germline (reference sequence). The CDR3 loop spans 13 amino acids. The V and J ends lost 5 bases and 4 bases respectively, with 11 bases between them. Here the CDR3 DNA reads TGTGCCAGCAGTACCGCCCGGCCAGAGACCCAGTACTTC. This translates into CASSTARPETQYF.

The rearrangement joins TRBV6-1 to TRBJ2-2, with 7 bases lining up with TRBD2. Germline CDR1 MNHNS, CDR2 SASEGT. The junction had 14 bases not matched to a gene; V was cut back by 10 bases and J by 6 bases. The CDR3 contains 15 residues. In DNA form, the CDR3 reads TGTGCCACCCGTGGGGGGAGGGCCTCTCCCGGGGAGCTGTTTTTT. Translation: CATRGGRASPGELFF.

This chain links TRBV30 with TRBJ1-4; weak D call: TRBD1 (6 bases). Germline V lookup: CDR1 GTSNPN, CDR2 SVGIG (reference sequence). Trimming took off 0 bases at V and 8 bases at J, with 16 bases between the two ends. This CDR3 has 15 residues. DNA of the CDR3: TGTGCCTGGAGTGTAATGGGGGCACGGGGGGAAAAACTGTTTTTT. Translation gives CAWSVMGARGEKLFF.

The genes are TRBV19 and TRBJ2-2, with D possibly being TRBD1 or TRBD2 (5 bases each). The CDR3 totals 16 residues. Germline CDR1 is LNHDA and CDR2 is SQIVND (reference sequence). V was shortened by 2 bases and J by 3 bases, with 13 bases between the two germline ends. The CDR3 DNA reads TGTGCCAGTAGTATACAGGGAGTTTTGGACACCGGGGAGCTGTTTTTT. Its protein product is CASSIQGVLDTGELFF.

This sequence joins TRBV7-8 and TRBJ2-7; 9 bases agree with TRBD1. The CDR3 extends over 15 amino acids. Unmatched junction bases numbered 8, after V lost 2 bases and J lost 6 bases. Germline V gene lookup returns CDR1 SGHVS and CDR2 FQNEAQ. CDR3 protein: CASSLRDRVLFEQYF. In DNA, the CDR3 is TGTGCCAGCAGCTTAAGGGACAGGGTATTATTCGAGCAGTACTTC.

The gene calls are TRBV7-7 and TRBJ2-5, with D possibly TRBD2 on 5 matching bases. The tail of the sequence fits TRBJ2-7 better, so the J call may be wrong. Germline CDR1 SSHAT, CDR2 FNYEAQ (reference sequence). The length of the CDR3 is 15 residues. CDR3 in DNA: TGTGCCAGCAGCCCACTGAGGGTGAGCTCCTACGAGCAGTACTTC. Translation: CASSPLRVSSYEQYF.

Only a few counts were recorded for this clone. This chain joins TRBV10-2 and TRBJ1-5, with unresolved D. V lost 3 bases and J lost 7, with 10 bases in between. CDR1 and CDR2 (germline): WSHSY, SAAADI. The CDR3 sequence is 13 residues long. CDR3 residues: CASSEAVRQPQHF. CDR3 sequence (DNA): TGCGCCAGCAGTGAAGCGGTCAGACAGCCCCAGCATTTT.

This clone was counted once. One base away lies a much larger clone, so this may be a sequencing read error. The same CDR3 arises from other DNA sequences in this sample as well. V and J are TRBV7-9 and TRBJ2-7, with D maybe TRBD1 (6 bases). V gave up 4 bases and J gave up 3 bases, with 13 bases separating them. Looked up from germline, CDR1 is SEHNR and CDR2 is FQNEAQ (reference sequence). CDR3 length: 14 amino acids. CDR3 protein: CASSSTGSRYEQYF. DNA for the CDR3: TGTGCCAGCAGCTCAACAGGGTCTCGCTACGAGCAGTACTTC.

On this clone itself: The missing conserved phenylalanine or tryptophan at the end of this CDR3 makes a read error likely. The chain recombines TRBV5-1 with TRBJ1-1; 7 bases are shared with TRBD1. Trimming at V came to 3 bases and at J to 5 bases, leaving 7 bases not matched to a gene. This CDR3 spans 14 amino acids. Germline loops: CDR1 SGHRS, CDR2 YFSETQ. The DNA of the CDR3 is TGCGCCAGCAGCTATGGGACAGTCGAAACTGAAGCTTTCCTT. Its protein is CASSYGTVETEAFL.

This clone was counted only a few times. This chain connects TRBV6-6 to TRBJ1-4; D might be TRBD1 (5 bases). This CDR3 comprises 15 residues. The ends were cut back, 2 bases at V and 0 bases at J, with 7 bases in the middle. Germline CDR1 reads MNHNY; CDR2 reads SVGAGI (reference sequence). CDR3 nucleotides: TGTGCCAGCAGTTACGACAGCGCAACTAATGAAAAACTGTTTTTT. This gives the protein CASSYDSATNEKLFF.

J is TRBJ2-1 and V is TRBV7-2, with 9 bases matching TRBD1. V lost 0 bases and J lost 10; bases outside the gene matches: 7. The CDR3 spans 15 residues. Per germline, CDR1 SGHTA and CDR2 FQGNSA. In DNA form, the CDR3 reads TGTGCCAGCAGCTTAGCGCGGGGACAGGGTCAAGAGCAGTTCTTC. This encodes CASSLARGQGQEQFF.

The chain uses TRBV5-6 and TRBJ1-5; possibly TRBD1 for D (5 bases). The CDR3 covers 16 residues. From germline, CDR1 is SGHDT and CDR2 YYEEEE. The V end lost 0 bases, the J end lost 3 bases, and 13 bases lay between the germline ends. In DNA, the CDR3 is TGTGCCAGCAGCTTGGGGGCAGTGGGGGACAATCAGCCCCAGCATTTT. Amino acids: CASSLGAVGDNQPQHF.

This clone is a singleton in its sample. The chain uses TRBV4-1 and TRBJ2-1; D is unclear. Trimming left V 4 bases short and J 15 bases short, with 16 bases between. The CDR3 runs 12 residues. Germline lookup yields CDR1 MGHRA and CDR2 YSYEKL. The DNA for the CDR3 is TGCGCCAGCAGCCTTATGGGCTCGTCTCCGTTCTTC. Amino acids: CASSLMGSSPFF.

This chain connects TRBV9 to TRBJ2-7; 9 bases align to TRBD1. Unmatched junction bases numbered 7, after V lost 3 bases and J lost 3 bases. CDR1 is SGDLS and CDR2 is YYNGEE in the germline V gene. This CDR3 has 15 amino acids. In nucleotides, the CDR3 is TGTGCCAGCAGCGCCCTCGGACAGGGGATCTACGAGCAGTACTTC. Encoded protein: CASSALGQGIYEQYF.

This clone appeared once. The CDR3 bases are TGTGCCAGCAGCATGCGGGGGAGTTCATCCAGGGCCCAGTACTTC. Amino acids: CASSMRGSSSRAQYF. The chain employs TRBV7-9 and TRBJ2-5, with TRBD2 matching 7 bases. Germline values: CDR1 SEHNR, CDR2 FQNEAQ (reference sequence). The CDR3 extends over 15 amino acids. With 5 bases clipped from V and 9 bases from J, the junction kept 15 bases outside the gene matches.

This clone was detected only a few times. The chain employs TRBV4-2 and TRBJ2-7, with D unresolved. The CDR3 contains 13 residues. Trimming removed 2 bases at V and 7 bases at J, with 12 bases between. Germline CDR1 and CDR2: LGHNA and YNFKEQ. The CDR3 loop reads CASSQSPQGEQYF. DNA of the CDR3: TGTGCCAGCAGCCAATCCCCGCAAGGGGAGCAGTACTTC.

V usage is TRBV5-4 and J usage is TRBJ2-7, with D unclear. The germline V gene encodes CDR1 SGHNT and CDR2 YYREEE (reference sequence). CDR3 length: 11 amino acids. Trimming stripped 2 bases from V and 5 bases from J, with 5 bases between. CDR3 region: CASSFWDEQYF. Here the CDR3 DNA reads TGTGCCAGCAGCTTCTGGGACGAGCAGTACTTC.

The chain has TRBV11-2 and TRBJ2-7; 8 bases are a match to TRBD1. The germline gives CDR1 SGHAT, CDR2 FQNNGV. The CDR3 spans 16 residues. The junction had 8 bases not matched to a gene; V was cut back by 3 bases and J by 1 base. CDR3 sequence (DNA): TGTGCCAGCAGCTTCATCAGGGGGCAGGGATCCTACGAGCAGTACTTC. Protein product: CASSFIRGQGSYEQYF.

Only a few counts were recorded for this clone. The chain couples TRBV29-1 to TRBJ2-5, with 8 bases identical to TRBD1. TRBJ2-7 explains the end of the DNA better; the J call may be wrong. The CDR3 is 12 residues long. Germline CDR1 reads SQVTM; CDR2 reads ANQGSEA. Written as DNA, the CDR3 is TGCAGCGTCGACGACAGGGGCGACGAGCAGTACTTC. Amino acids: CSVDDRGDEQYF.

The chain couples TRBV2 to TRBJ1-1; D call uncertain. Germline values: CDR1 SNHLY, CDR2 FYNNEI. Trimming removed 5 bases at V and 0 bases at J, with 7 bases between. The CDR3 extends over 13 amino acids. CDR3 nucleotides: TGTGCCAGCAGTACCGATATGAACACTGAAGCTTTCTTT. It is translated as CASSTDMNTEAFF.

The rearrangement links TRBV14 to TRBJ2-5, with 9 bases lining up with TRBD2. The J call is uncertain, as TRBJ2-7 better fits the DNA end. The CDR3 covers 15 residues. Germline V CDR1 and CDR2: SGHDN, FVKESK. CDR3 in DNA: TGTGCCAGCAGCCGCGGGACTAGCAGGACCTACGAGCAGTACTTC. It specifies CASSRGTSRTYEQYF.

This chain links TRBV7-9 with TRBJ2-3; D unclear. CDR3 size: 13 residues. The V gene's germline CDR1 is SEHNR and CDR2 FQNEAQ (reference sequence). Trimming took 5 bases from V and 7 from J, leaving 13 bases between them. CDR3 in DNA: TGTGCCAGCAGCCCCCGAGGTGGTTATACGCAGTATTTT. Amino acids: CASSPRGGYTQYF.

The V call is TRBV5-1, the J call TRBJ1-4; 8 nucleotides line up with TRBD1. CDR1 is SGHRS and CDR2 is YFSETQ in the germline V gene. The trim removed 4 bases at V and 5 bases at J, leaving 4 bases unmatched. This CDR3 contains 14 residues. The chain's CDR3 is CASSTTGANEKLFF. The CDR3 DNA reads TGCGCCAGCAGCACGACAGGGGCCAATGAAAAACTGTTTTTT.